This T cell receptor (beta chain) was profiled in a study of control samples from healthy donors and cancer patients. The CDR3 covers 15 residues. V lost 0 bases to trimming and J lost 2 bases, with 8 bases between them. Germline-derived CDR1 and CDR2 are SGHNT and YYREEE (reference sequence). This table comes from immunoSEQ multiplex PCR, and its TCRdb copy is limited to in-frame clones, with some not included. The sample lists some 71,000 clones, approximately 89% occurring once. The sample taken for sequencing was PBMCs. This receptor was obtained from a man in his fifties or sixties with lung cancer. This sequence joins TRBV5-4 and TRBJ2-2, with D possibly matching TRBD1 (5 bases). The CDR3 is CASSLARANTGELFF. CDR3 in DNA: TGTGCCAGCAGCTTGGCCAGGGCAAACACCGGGGAGCTGTTTTTT.